One and the same sample provided the 6 T cell receptor beta chains below, sequenced in a study of T cell changes during pregnancy in multiple sclerosis. The protocol was immunoSEQ multiplex PCR, while the TCRdb copy is restricted to in-frame clones and leaves out a portion. The repertoire includes some 77,000 clones, more than 80% of them detected once, and roughly 2.1% sits in the top ten. The source material was peripheral blood, sampled in the second trimester of pregnancy. The receptors stem from a female donor in good health, enrolled as a control in a pregnancy study.

V and J are TRBV27 and TRBJ1-5, with D uncertain. V lost 2 bases to trimming and J lost 7 bases, with 9 bases between them. This CDR3 contains 13 residues. The germline CDR1 and CDR2 sequences are MNHEY and SMNVEV (reference sequence). The CDR3 DNA reads as TGTGCCAGCAGTTTAGAGGGTGCGCAGCCCCAGCATTTT. Translating it yields CASSLEGAQPQHF.

The genes are TRBV5-4 and TRBJ1-5, with D unclear. The CDR3 has 14 amino acids. V lost 4 bases and J lost 0, with 8 bases in between. Germline loops: CDR1 SGHNT, CDR2 YYREEE (reference sequence). The CDR3 spells CASSPGVSNQPQHF. The CDR3 DNA follows: TGTGCCAGCAGCCCCGGGGTTAGCAATCAGCCCCAGCATTTT.

The V call is TRBV10-3, the J call TRBJ1-1; 7 bases align to TRBD1. This CDR3 has 14 amino acids. Germline CDR1 reads ENHRY; CDR2 reads SYGVKD. V lost 6 bases to trimming and J lost 5 bases; unmatched junction nucleotides: 9. In nucleotides, the CDR3 is TGTGCCATCAGGGGAACAGGGGCTGGAACTGAAGCTTTCTTT. This codes for CAIRGTGAGTEAFF.

V is TRBV7-2 and J is TRBJ2-7, with 12 bases aligning to TRBD2. The CDR3 consists of 15 residues. Trimming removed 3 bases from V and 3 bases from J; junction bases left unmatched: 3. CDR1 is SGHTA and CDR2 is FQGNSA in the germline V gene. The CDR3 DNA is TGTGCCAGCAGCTTCACTAGCGGGGGGTACTACGAGCAGTACTTC. Protein sequence: CASSFTSGGYYEQYF.

The chain recombines TRBV20-1 with TRBJ2-3; D gene ambiguous. There are 11 residues in the CDR3. Trimming removed 6 bases at V and 4 bases at J, with 8 bases between. Germline CDR1 reads DFQATT; CDR2 reads SNEGSKA (reference sequence). The CDR3 spells CSALKSDTQYF. The CDR3 region has the DNA TGCAGTGCGCTAAAGTCAGATACGCAGTATTTT.

CDR3 loop: CASSPPAAEAFF. The CDR3 bases are TGTGCCAGCAGCCCCCCAGCGGCTGAAGCTTTCTTT. The J gene is TRBJ1-1, the V gene TRBV7-8; D not resolved. The CDR3 has 12 amino acids. CDR1 and CDR2 from the germline V gene are SGHVS and FQNEAQ. V lost 5 bases and J 6 bases, leaving 10 bases between the germline ends.